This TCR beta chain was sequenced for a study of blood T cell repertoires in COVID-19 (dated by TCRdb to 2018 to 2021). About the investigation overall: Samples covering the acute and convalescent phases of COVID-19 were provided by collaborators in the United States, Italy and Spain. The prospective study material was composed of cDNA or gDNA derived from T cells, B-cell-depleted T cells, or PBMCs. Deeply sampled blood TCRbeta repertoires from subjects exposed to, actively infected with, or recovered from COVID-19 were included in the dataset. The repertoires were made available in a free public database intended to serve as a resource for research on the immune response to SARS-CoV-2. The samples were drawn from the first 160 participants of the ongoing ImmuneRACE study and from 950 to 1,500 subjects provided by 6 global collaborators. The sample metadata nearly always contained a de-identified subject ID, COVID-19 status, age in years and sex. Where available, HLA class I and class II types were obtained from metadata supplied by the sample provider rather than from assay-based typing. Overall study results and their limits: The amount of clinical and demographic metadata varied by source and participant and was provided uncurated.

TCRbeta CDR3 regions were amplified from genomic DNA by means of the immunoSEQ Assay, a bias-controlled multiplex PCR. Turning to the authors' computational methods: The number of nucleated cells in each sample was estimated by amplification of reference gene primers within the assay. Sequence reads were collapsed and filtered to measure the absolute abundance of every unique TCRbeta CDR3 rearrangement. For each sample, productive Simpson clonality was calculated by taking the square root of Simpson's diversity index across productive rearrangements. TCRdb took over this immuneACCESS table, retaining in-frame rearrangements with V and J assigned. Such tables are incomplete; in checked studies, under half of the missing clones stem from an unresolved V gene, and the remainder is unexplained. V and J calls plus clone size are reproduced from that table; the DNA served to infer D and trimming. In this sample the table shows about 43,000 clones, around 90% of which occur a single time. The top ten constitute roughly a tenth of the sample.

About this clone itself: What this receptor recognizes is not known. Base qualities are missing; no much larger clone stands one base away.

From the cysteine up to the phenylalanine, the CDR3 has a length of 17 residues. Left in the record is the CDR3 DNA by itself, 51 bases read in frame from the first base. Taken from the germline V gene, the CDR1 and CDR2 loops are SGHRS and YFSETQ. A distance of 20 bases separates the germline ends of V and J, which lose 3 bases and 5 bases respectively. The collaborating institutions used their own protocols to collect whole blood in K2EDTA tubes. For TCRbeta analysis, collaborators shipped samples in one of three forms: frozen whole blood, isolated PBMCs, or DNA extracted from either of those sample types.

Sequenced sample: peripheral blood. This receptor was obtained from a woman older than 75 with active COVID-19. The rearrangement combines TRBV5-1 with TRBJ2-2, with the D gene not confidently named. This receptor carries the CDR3 CASSSRSDIRQTGELFF. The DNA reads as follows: TGCGCCAGCAGCTCACGGTCCGATATTCGCCAAACCGGGGAGCTGTTTTTT.